The clone carrying this T cell receptor beta chain has more than one count but fewer than ten. Its antigen remains unknown. Unique molecular identifiers were attached to individual cDNA molecules within the library. TCRdb re-called the RACE reads through MiXCR, storing one row per CDR3 protein. Here the sample spans roughly 380,000 distinct CDR3 sequences, about 6.9% being singletons. This entry belongs to a study of human T cells and chemical hapten exposure. Study context: Per-sample TCR yields varied mainly from small pooled library volume differences. Points from the study as a whole: While controls formed fewer of them, expanded TCRs formed significantly more large CDR3 similarity clusters.

The time point: patch test 2, 6 weeks after DPC sensitization. The treatment was: therapeutic diphenylcyclopropenone sensitization with weekly scalp DPC. The germline V gene encodes CDR1 SEHNR and CDR2 FQNEAQ (reference sequence). The CDR3 is made up of 15 amino acids. V dropped 2 bases and J dropped 5 bases, with 14 bases sitting between them. The V gene is TRBV7-9, the J gene TRBJ2-3, with D unresolved. This TCR derives from a young woman with alopecia areata. Some clones in this sample may be carry-over from other donors' samples. Sequencing was performed on whole blood, taken in connection with sensitization to the hapten diphenylcyclopropenone (DPC). For the CDR3, the DNA is TGTGCCAGCAGCTTATTTGAAGGAGCACAAGATACGCAGTATTTT. Protein sequence: CASSLFEGAQDTQYF.